The clone carrying this TCR beta chain was counted a few times. Its antigen is currently unknown. Quantitative barcoded 5'-RACE was used to prepare TCR beta libraries. One entry per CDR3 protein results from TCRdb running MiXCR on the 5' RACE reads. The sample consists of about 540,000 distinct CDR3 sequences, roughly 12% of them appearing once. These data are taken from a study of CD8 T cells in ankylosing spondylitis. Study-wide results and caveats: The authors reported significant enrichment of disease-linked clones in matched ankylosing spondylitis synovial fluid. Disease-linked clones were found to be CD8+ and relatively rare in peripheral blood. A motif in TCR beta, a set of eight highly homologous variants, appeared characteristic of ankylosing spondylitis blood. Reactive arthritis synovial fluid and blood were previously reported to contain some motif variants.

From germline, CDR1 is SGHNT and CDR2 YENEEA. V lost 5 bases and J 2 bases, leaving 13 bases between the germline ends. The CDR3 is made up of 14 amino acids. This clonotype originated in a male donor with ankylosing spondylitis. Sample: blood, either unsorted or a sorted T cell fraction (not recorded which). The V call is TRBV11-3, the J call TRBJ2-7; D gene unclear. This CDR3 is CASSPRDSPYEQYF. In nucleotides, the CDR3 is TGTGCCAGCAGCCCCCGAGATAGTCCCTACGAGCAGTACTTC. Full variable domain (remainder filled in from reference TRBV11-3 and TRBJ2-7): EAGVVQSPRYKIIEKKQPVAFWCNPISGHNTLYWYLQNLGQGPELLIRYENEEAVDDSQLPKDRFSAERLKGVDSTLKIQPAELGDSAVYLCASSPRDSPYEQYFGPGTRLTVT.